This entry lists 17 T cell receptor beta chains sequenced from one sample in a study of blood T cell repertoires in COVID-19. Profiled with immunoSEQ multiplex PCR; TCRdb holds only in-frame clones, not every one. Found here are more than 300,000 clones, 85% to 90% of them singletons; the top ten hold just under 9.5%. Sequencing input: PBMCs or T cells enriched from blood (not recorded which). These receptors came from a woman aged 25 to 39 who had recovered from COVID-19.

V and J are TRBV6-5 and TRBJ2-1, with D maybe TRBD2 (7 bases). The V gene lost 3 bases and the J gene lost 8 bases, with 14 bases spanning the gap. Germline CDR1 is MNHEY and CDR2 is SVGAGI. The CDR3 extends over 14 amino acids. CDR3 sequence reads: CASSYGRGAHEQFF. CDR3 bases: TGTGCCAGCAGTTATGGCCGGGGGGCCCATGAGCAGTTCTTC.

The gene calls are TRBV7-9 and TRBJ2-3; D may be TRBD2 (5 bases). There are 16 residues in the CDR3. From germline, CDR1 is SEHNR and CDR2 FQNEAQ (reference sequence). Trimming removed 1 base from V and 1 base from J, with 12 bases in between. CDR3 sequence: CASSLVVRTRTDTQYF. CDR3 DNA sequence: TGTGCCAGCAGCTTAGTCGTACGGACTCGCACAGATACGCAGTATTTT. Full variable domain (outside the CDR3, taken from reference TRBV7-9 and TRBJ2-3): DTGVSQNPRHKITKRGQNVTFRCDPISEHNRLYWYRQTLGQGPEFLTYFQNEAQLEKSRLLSDRFSAERPKGSFSTLEIQRTEQGDSAMYLCASSLVVRTRTDTQYFGPGTRLTVL.

The chain uses TRBV3-1 (or the pseudogene TRBV3-2) and TRBJ2-5; maybe TRBD2 (6 bases). Germline V gives CDR1 LGHDT, CDR2 YNNKEL (reference sequence). The CDR3 contains 15 residues. V gave up 8 bases and J gave up 0 bases, with 16 bases separating them. CDR3 amino acids: CASGGDGGYQETQYF. The CDR3 DNA reads as TGTGCCAGCGGGGGAGACGGGGGATACCAAGAGACCCAGTACTTC.

This clone has more than one count but fewer than ten. J is TRBJ1-2 and V is TRBV2, with D possibly TRBD1 on 5 matching bases. V gave up 4 bases and J gave up 4 bases, with 13 bases separating them. The CDR3 consists of 14 residues. Germline CDR1 reads SNHLY; CDR2 reads FYNNEI. The CDR3 DNA reads TGTGCCAGCAGTGCGGGCAGGGCTGGCTATGGCTACACCTTC. This sequence encodes CASSAGRAGYGYTF.

This clone appeared a single time. The chain carries TRBV3-1 (or the pseudogene TRBV3-2) and TRBJ2-1, with 12 bases matching TRBD2. The CDR3 is made up of 14 amino acids. V was clipped by 4 bases and J by 10 bases; unmatched bases: 5. Germline CDR1 LGHDT, CDR2 YNNKEL (reference sequence). The CDR3 DNA follows: TGTGCCAGCAGCCCGACTAGCGGGAGTGGAGAGCAGTTCTTC. Amino acid sequence: CASSPTSGSGEQFF.

The rearrangement links TRBV27 to TRBJ2-5; the match to TRBD2 covers 7 bases. The germline V gene encodes CDR1 MNHEY and CDR2 SMNVEV (reference sequence). This CDR3 comprises 16 residues. The V and J ends lost 6 bases and 1 base, in that order; junction bases with no gene match: 11. CDR3 DNA sequence: TGTGCCAGCAGCTCCTCTACGACTAGCCGCCAAGAGACCCAGTACTTC. Its translation is CASSSSTTSRQETQYF.

The chain joins TRBV6-8 to TRBJ2-7, with a weak D call TRBD2 (5 bases). Germline loops: CDR1 MNHGY, CDR2 SAAAGT. With 8 bases removed from V and 1 base from J, the gap between germline ends came to 15 bases. The CDR3 sequence is 14 residues long. The CDR3 DNA reads TGTGCCAGCGGAGACCCCGGAGGTTCCTACGAGCAGTACTTC. Its protein product is CASGDPGGSYEQYF.

The chain carries TRBV3-1 (or the pseudogene TRBV3-2) and TRBJ1-1; 7 bases match TRBD1. The germline CDR1 and CDR2 sequences are LGHDT and YNNKEL (reference sequence). V trimming: 0 bases; J trimming: 0 bases; junction bases outside the gene matches: 4. The CDR3 consists of 16 residues. CDR3 in DNA: TGTGCCAGCAGCCAAGAACCGACAGGGCTGAACACTGAAGCTTTCTTT. Amino acid sequence: CASSQEPTGLNTEAFF.

This chain connects TRBV12-5 to TRBJ1-6, with D unclear. V lost 0 bases, J lost 7 bases, and 10 bases lay in between. Germline loops: CDR1 LGHNT, CDR2 FRNRAP. This CDR3 has 15 residues. The DNA of the CDR3 is TGTGCTAGTGGTTTGGTACTCGGGGAAAATTCACCCCTCCACTTT. It yields the protein CASGLVLGENSPLHF. Supplemented by reference TRBV12-5 and TRBJ1-6, the full variable domain reads DARVTQTPRHKVTEMGQEVTMRCQPILGHNTVFWYRQTMMQGLELLAYFRNRAPLDDSGMPKDRFSAEMPDATLATLKIQPSEPRDSAVYFCASGLVLGENSPLHFGNGTRLTVT.

The chain carries TRBV23-1 and TRBJ1-5; 7 bases are shared with TRBD1. TRBV23-1 is assigned to the ORF class and has an uncertain function. The CDR3 has 18 amino acids. With 0 bases clipped from V and 0 bases from J, the junction kept 8 bases outside the gene matches. CDR3 nucleotides: TGCGCCAGCAGTCAATCCTGTGTGAAGGGGGCTAGCAATCAGCCCCAGCATTTT. This gives the protein CASSQSCVKGASNQPQHF.

The CDR3 loop reads CASSLVQDTYEQYF. CDR3 coding DNA: TGTGCCAGCAGCTTAGTTCAGGACACCTACGAGCAGTACTTC. This chain uses TRBV7-8 with TRBJ2-7; a weak D match, TRBD1 (5 bases). With 1 base removed from V and 2 bases from J, the gap between germline ends came to 9 bases. The germline V gene has CDR1 SGHVS and CDR2 FQNEAQ. The CDR3 consists of 14 residues. The whole variable domain, filled in from reference TRBV7-8 and TRBJ2-7, reads GAGVSQSPRYKVAKRGQDVALRCDPISGHVSLFWYQQALGQGPEFLTYFQNEAQLDKSGLPSDRFFAERPEGSVSTLKIQRTQQEDSAVYLCASSLVQDTYEQYFGPGTRLTVT.

This rearrangement joins TRBV29-1 to TRBJ1-1, with D possibly matching TRBD1 (6 bases). This CDR3 has 12 residues. The germline gives CDR1 SQVTM, CDR2 ANQGSEA. V lost 6 bases and J lost 6, with 14 bases in between. CDR3 loop: CSVDQGLSEAFF. Here the CDR3 DNA reads TGCAGCGTGGACCAGGGGCTGTCTGAAGCTTTCTTT. Full variable domain (remainder filled in from reference TRBV29-1 and TRBJ1-1): SAVISQKPSRDICQRGTSLTIQCQVDSQVTMMFWYRQQPGQSLTLIATANQGSEATYESGFVIDKFPISRPNLTFSTLTVSNMSPEDSSIYLCSVDQGLSEAFFGQGTRLTVV.

The rearrangement uses TRBV6-4 and TRBJ1-2; D is possibly TRBD1 (6 bases). Deletions cut 5 bases from V and 0 bases from J, with 10 bases between. The CDR3 is 14 residues long. Germline-derived CDR1 and CDR2 are MRHNA and SNTAGT. For the CDR3, the DNA is TGTGCCAGCAGTAACAGGGTCGCTAACTATGGCTACACCTTC. Protein: CASSNRVANYGYTF.

J is TRBJ1-1 and V is TRBV6-2 or TRBV6-3; 10 bases are a match to TRBD1. J was trimmed by 1 base and V by 1 base; bases with no gene match: 15. Germline lookup yields CDR1 MNHEY and CDR2 SVGEGT. This CDR3 spans 20 amino acids. Written as DNA, the CDR3 is TGTGCCAGCAGTTACTTGTTAACGTGGGACAGGGGAGAAGGGAACACTGAAGCTTTCTTT. It translates to CASSYLLTWDRGEGNTEAFF.

This chain uses TRBV3-1 (or the pseudogene TRBV3-2) with TRBJ1-5; the match to TRBD1 covers 8 bases. The V gene's germline CDR1 is LGHDT and CDR2 YNNKEL (reference sequence). J lost 7 bases, V lost 4 bases, and 12 bases had no gene match. This CDR3 has 16 amino acids. The CDR3, as DNA: TGTGCCAGCAGCCCGGGGGTTGGACAGGGCGGCCAGCCCCAGCATTTT. This codes for CASSPGVGQGGQPQHF.

The chain is built from TRBV12-5 and TRBJ2-7, with D perhaps TRBD2 (5 bases). Germline loops: CDR1 LGHNT, CDR2 FRNRAP. The CDR3 has 14 amino acids. V dropped 0 bases and J dropped 5 bases, with 11 bases sitting between them. CDR3 in DNA: TGTGCTAGTGGTTTGGTCCACGGAGGTGACGAGCAGTACTTC. Its protein product is CASGLVHGGDEQYF.

CDR3 nucleotide sequence: TGTGCCAGTAGTATAGCCGTAGGGGGCTCCTACGAGCAGTACTTC. It is translated as CASSIAVGGSYEQYF. The chain couples TRBV19 to TRBJ2-7, with D possibly being TRBD1 (6 bases). V was pared by 1 base and J by 0 bases, with 10 bases between. Germline V CDR1 and CDR2: LNHDA, SQIVND (reference sequence). The CDR3 is made up of 15 amino acids.